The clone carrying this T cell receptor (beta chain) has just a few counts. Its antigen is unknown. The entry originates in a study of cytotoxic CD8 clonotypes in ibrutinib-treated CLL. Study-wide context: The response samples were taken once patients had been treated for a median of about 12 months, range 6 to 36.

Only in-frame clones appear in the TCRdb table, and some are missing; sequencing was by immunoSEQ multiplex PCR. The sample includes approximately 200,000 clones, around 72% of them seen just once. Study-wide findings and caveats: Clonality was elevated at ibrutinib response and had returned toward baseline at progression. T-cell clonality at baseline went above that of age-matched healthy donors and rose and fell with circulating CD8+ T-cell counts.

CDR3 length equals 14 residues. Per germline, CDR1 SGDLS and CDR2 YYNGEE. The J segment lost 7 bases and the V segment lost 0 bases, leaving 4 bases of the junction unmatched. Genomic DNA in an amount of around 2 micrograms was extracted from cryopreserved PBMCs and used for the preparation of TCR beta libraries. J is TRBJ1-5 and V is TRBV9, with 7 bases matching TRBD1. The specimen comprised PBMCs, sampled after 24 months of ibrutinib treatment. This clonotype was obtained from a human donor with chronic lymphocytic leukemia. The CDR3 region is CASSVGQGSQPQHF. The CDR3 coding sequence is TGTGCCAGCAGCGTAGGACAGGGAAGCCAGCCCCAGCATTTT.